The 32 T cell receptor beta chains listed next were all sequenced from one sample in a study of shared clonotypes between healthy human individuals. TCRdb's table, derived via immunoSEQ multiplex PCR, lists solely in-frame clones and lacks some. The sample lists around 980,000 clones, roughly 74% occurring once. The sample was memory CD4+ T cells from PBMCs. As for subset: CD45RA-negative fraction. These receptor sequences come from a man in his late teens or twenties in good health. Some clones in this sample may be carry-over from other donors' samples.

This clone was recorded many times. V is TRBV28 and J is TRBJ1-2, with TRBD1 matching 7 bases. Germline CDR1 is MDHEN and CDR2 is SYDVKM. V dropped 3 bases and J dropped 6; count of bases not matched to a gene: 13. The CDR3 is 16 residues long. The CDR3: CASSFNRGPTYDGYTF. CDR3 bases: TGTGCCAGCAGTTTCAACAGGGGCCCTACGTACGATGGCTACACCTTC.

The chain is built from TRBV10-3 and TRBJ2-1; 8 bases line up with TRBD1. Germline V gene lookup returns CDR1 ENHRY and CDR2 SYGVKD. J was trimmed by 5 bases and V by 4 bases; bases with no gene match: 13. The CDR3 extends over 17 amino acids. The CDR3 spells CAISGEWGTGQNNEQFF. The CDR3 coding sequence is TGTGCCATCAGTGGTGAGTGGGGGACAGGCCAGAACAATGAGCAGTTCTTC.

The rearrangement joins TRBV29-1 to TRBJ1-2; D not certain. Trimming removed 3 bases from V and 8 bases from J, with 13 bases in between. CDR1 and CDR2 (germline): SQVTM, ANQGSEA. The CDR3 has 12 amino acids. The CDR3 here is CSVEERVGGYTF. The CDR3 DNA reads as TGCAGCGTTGAGGAGAGGGTGGGAGGCTACACCTTC.

This clone showed up just once. V gene TRBV7-2 combines with J gene TRBJ1-2; D possibly corresponds to TRBD1 (5 bases). CDR1 SGHTA and CDR2 FQGNSA come from the germline V gene. The ends were cut back, 2 bases at V and 8 bases at J, with 12 bases in the middle. The CDR3 contains 13 residues. CDR3 in DNA: TGTGCCAGCAGCTTAATCCAGGGAGGAGGCTACACCTTC. It encodes CASSLIQGGGYTF.

This clone was observed many times. J is TRBJ2-7 and V is TRBV7-9; 11 nucleotides agree with TRBD2. The ends lost 5 bases at V and 3 bases at J; junction bases unmatched: 3. The CDR3 length is 14 residues. CDR1 is SEHNR, CDR2 FQNEAQ, per germline (reference sequence). The CDR3 DNA reads as TGTGCCAGCAGCGAACTAGCGGGAGACTACGAGCAGTACTTC. It is translated as CASSELAGDYEQYF.

The chain links TRBV2 to TRBJ2-2, with D unresolved. From germline, CDR1 is SNHLY and CDR2 FYNNEI. The CDR3 extends over 13 amino acids. V was trimmed by 5 bases and J by 8 bases, leaving 12 bases between them. The CDR3 bases are TGTGCCAGCAGTATGGAAGTTGGTGGGGAGCTGTTTTTT. Protein: CASSMEVGGELFF.

J is TRBJ2-1 and V is TRBV5-1; 14 nucleotides align to TRBD2. From germline, CDR1 is SGHRS and CDR2 YFSETQ. Trimming took 4 bases from V and 7 from J; bases not matched to a gene: 7. The CDR3 length is 16 residues. CDR3 loop: CASSAHWTSGRNEQFF. Written as DNA, the CDR3 is TGCGCCAGCAGCGCCCACTGGACTAGCGGGAGGAATGAGCAGTTCTTC.

A few counts support this clone. This specimen includes other DNA sequences encoding the same CDR3. V gene TRBV6-5 combines with J gene TRBJ1-4; D not resolved. This CDR3 is built from 15 residues. CDR1 is MNHEY, CDR2 SVGAGI, per germline. V lost 0 bases and J 5 bases, leaving 10 bases between the germline ends. The CDR3 loop reads CASSYSTWPNEKLFF. DNA of the CDR3: TGTGCCAGCAGTTACTCGACATGGCCGAATGAAAAACTGTTTTTT.

J is TRBJ2-3 and V is TRBV4-2, with D perhaps TRBD1 or TRBD2 (5 bases each). The CDR3 spans 14 residues. V shed 4 bases and J shed 2 bases, with 10 bases lying between them. The germline V gene encodes CDR1 LGHNA and CDR2 YNFKEQ. This CDR3 is CASSRPGPTDTQYF. The DNA for the CDR3 is TGTGCCAGCAGCCGTCCGGGACCCACAGATACGCAGTATTTT.

The V call is TRBV28, the J call TRBJ1-1; possibly TRBD1 for D (6 bases). The CDR3 is 14 amino acids. V was pared by 0 bases and J by 2 bases, with 7 bases between. Per germline, CDR1 MDHEN and CDR2 SYDVKM. CDR3 residues: CASSLWDRNTEAFF. In DNA form, the CDR3 reads TGTGCCAGCAGTTTATGGGACAGAAACACTGAAGCTTTCTTT.

V usage is TRBV29-1 and J usage is TRBJ2-7; D is uncertain. V was cut by 2 bases and J by 0 bases, with 5 bases left in between. Germline V lookup: CDR1 SQVTM, CDR2 ANQGSEA. CDR3 length: 12 amino acids. CDR3 in DNA: TGCAGCGTTGAATTCAGCTCCTACGAGCAGTACTTC. Its protein product is CSVEFSSYEQYF.

The CDR3 DNA is TGTGCCAGAAGCCTGGGGGACAGTTCCTATAATTCACCCCTCCACTTT. Residues: CARSLGDSSYNSPLHF. J is TRBJ1-6 and V is TRBV5-3; 7 nucleotides agree with TRBD1. TRBV5-3 carries the ORF label, with uncertain function. The CDR3 covers 16 residues. V lost 4 bases and J lost 1; bases outside the gene matches: 5.

V gene TRBV30 combines with J gene TRBJ1-2; 12 bases are a match to TRBD1. The CDR3 is 15 amino acids. The germline CDR1 and CDR2 sequences are GTSNPN and SVGIG (reference sequence). V dropped 2 bases and J dropped 8; count of bases not matched to a gene: 9. The CDR3 region is CAWSLSGTGGLGYTF. The DNA for the CDR3 is TGTGCCTGGAGTCTTTCAGGGACAGGGGGCCTGGGCTACACCTTC. The full variable domain, with the rest looked up from reference TRBV30 and TRBJ1-2, is SQTIHQWPATLVQPVGSPLSLECTVEGTSNPNLYWYRQAAGRGLQLLFYSVGIGQISSEVPQNLSASRPQDRQFILSSKKLLLSDSGFYLCAWSLSGTGGLGYTFGSGTRLTVV.

This rearrangement joins TRBV6-5 to TRBJ2-7; TRBD2 agrees at 12 bases. Germline V gene data show CDR1 as MNHEY and CDR2 as SVGAGI. V shed 6 bases and J 11 bases; nucleotides not matched to a gene: 11. The CDR3 is 14 amino acids. CDR3 residues: CASRSPGLAGPEYF. The CDR3 DNA sequence: TGTGCCAGCAGGTCACCGGGACTAGCGGGTCCTGAGTACTTC.

The chain joins TRBV5-4 to TRBJ1-1, with TRBD1 matching 7 bases. CDR3 length equals 13 residues. Germline trimming cut 9 bases from V and 3 bases from J; bases unmatched to any gene: 8. CDR1 is SGHNT and CDR2 is YYREEE in the germline V gene (reference sequence). This CDR3 reads CAIRVGQHTEAFF. CDR3 sequence (DNA): TGTGCCATCCGTGTGGGACAGCACACTGAAGCTTTCTTT.

Concerning this clone: A much larger clone differs by one base, so this may be a read error. This chain joins TRBV4-1 and TRBJ1-1; 7 bases are a match to TRBD1. CDR1 MGHRA and CDR2 YSYEKL come from the germline V gene. V was pared by 5 bases and J by 1 base, with 4 bases of the junction left unmatched. CDR3 size: 14 residues. The CDR3 DNA reads as TGCGCCAGCAGCTTCGGGACAGAGAACACTGAAGCTTTCTTT. Translating gives CASSFGTENTEAFF.

In the case of this clone: This specimen includes other DNA sequences encoding the same CDR3. The chain has TRBV9 and TRBJ2-1, with unresolved D. Trimming shortened V by 4 bases and J by 4 bases, and 3 bases separated the two germline ends. CDR3 length: 11 residues. Germline V gene lookup returns CDR1 SGDLS and CDR2 YYNGEE. CDR3: CASSLYNEQFF. The CDR3 DNA reads as TGTGCCAGCAGCCTTTACAATGAGCAGTTCTTC.

This clone was seen more than once but under ten times. The chain couples TRBV27 to TRBJ2-7, with 13 positions matching TRBD2. CDR1 is MNHEY and CDR2 is SMNVEV in the germline V gene (reference sequence). This CDR3 has 18 amino acids. With V trimmed by 0 bases and J by 4 bases, 9 bases remained unmatched. This chain's CDR3 is CASSLSYRTSGSPYEQYF. DNA for the CDR3: TGTGCCAGCAGTTTATCCTATCGGACTAGCGGGAGTCCGTACGAGCAGTACTTC.

This chain links TRBV7-8 with TRBJ1-1; possibly TRBD1 for D (6 bases). The germline gives CDR1 SGHVS, CDR2 FQNEAQ. This CDR3 region has 13 residues. Trimming took 8 bases from V and 4 from J, leaving 14 bases between them. CDR3 nucleotides: TGTGCCAGCCATTACAGGGTCGGCACTGAAGCTTTCTTT. It specifies CASHYRVGTEAFF.

The chain employs TRBV5-1 and TRBJ2-7, with D possibly being TRBD1 (5 bases). The CDR3 consists of 15 residues. V was shortened by 0 bases and J by 5 bases, with 15 bases between the two germline ends. Per the germline V gene, CDR1 is SGHRS and CDR2 is YFSETQ. CDR3 nucleotide sequence: TGCGCCAGCAGCTTGGGTGTGGGGCGTGTGCACGAGCAGTACTTC. Its protein product is CASSLGVGRVHEQYF.

The rearrangement uses TRBV5-1 and TRBJ1-2; possible D gene TRBD1, 6 bases. Germline V gene data show CDR1 as SGHRS and CDR2 as YFSETQ. The CDR3 is 14 amino acids. Trimming cost V 3 bases and J 2 bases, with 11 bases left between them. The CDR3 here is CASSSPDRNYGYTF. In nucleotides, the CDR3 is TGCGCCAGCAGCTCGCCCGACAGGAACTATGGCTACACCTTC.

As for this clone: In the same sample, other DNA sequences code for this CDR3. The chain is built from TRBV9 and TRBJ2-3; the match to TRBD2 covers 8 bases. Germline-derived CDR1 and CDR2 are SGDLS and YYNGEE. The CDR3 covers 15 residues. The V and J ends lost 1 base and 1 base, in that order; junction bases with no gene match: 2. CDR3 region: CASSVLTSGTDTQYF. The CDR3 nucleotides read TGTGCCAGCAGCGTACTGACTAGCGGCACAGATACGCAGTATTTT.

This clone was counted a single time. The chain has TRBV2 and TRBJ2-2, with a possible D match to TRBD1 (5 bases). Germline CDR1 SNHLY, CDR2 FYNNEI. The V end lost 8 bases, the J end lost 2 bases, and 15 bases lay between the germline ends. The CDR3 sequence is 15 residues long. CDR3 DNA: TGTGCCAGCTCCAGACAGACCCTAAACACCGGGGAGCTGTTTTTT. Translating it yields CASSRQTLNTGELFF.

The chain combines TRBV7-9 with TRBJ2-5, with TRBD2 matching over 7 bases. The germline CDR1 and CDR2 sequences are SEHNR and FQNEAQ (reference sequence). CDR3 length equals 11 residues. Trimming at V came to 8 bases and at J to 7 bases, leaving 4 bases not matched to a gene. Here the CDR3 reads CASGRETTQYF. CDR3 sequence (DNA): TGTGCCAGCGGGAGGGAGACGACCCAGTACTTC.

The chain recombines TRBV28 with TRBJ2-7, with D perhaps TRBD1 or TRBD2 (5 bases each). This CDR3 contains 15 residues. The germline V gene has CDR1 MDHEN and CDR2 SYDVKM. V was trimmed by 5 bases and J by 1 base, leaving 15 bases between them. The CDR3 nucleotides are TGTGCCAGCAGTCCCCCGGGACGGCCTTCCTACGAGCAGTACTTC. Translating it yields CASSPPGRPSYEQYF.

Ten or more counts support this clone. The V and J genes are TRBV5-4 and TRBJ2-1, with D perhaps matching TRBD2 (5 bases). Germline V CDR1 and CDR2: SGHNT, YYREEE (reference sequence). The CDR3 consists of 16 residues. V was shortened by 4 bases and J by 6 bases, with 20 bases between the two germline ends. The CDR3 nucleotides read TGTGCCAGCAGCCCTACGGCGGCCGAGGGATCCAATGAGCAGTTCTTC. It specifies CASSPTAAEGSNEQFF.

The chain recombines TRBV19 with TRBJ2-1; 7 nucleotides line up with TRBD2. CDR1 is LNHDA and CDR2 is SQIVND in the germline V gene (reference sequence). CDR3 length: 15 residues. Trimming removed 9 bases from V and 5 bases from J; junction bases left unmatched: 13. Written as DNA, the CDR3 is TGTGCCAGCAAGCGGTGGGAGGGCCCTGACAATGAGCAGTTCTTC. Its translation is CASKRWEGPDNEQFF.

This clone was observed at least ten times. This chain connects TRBV2 to TRBJ1-2; D may be TRBD1 (5 bases). V was shortened by 0 bases and J by 4 bases, with 12 bases between the two germline ends. Per germline, CDR1 SNHLY and CDR2 FYNNEI. The CDR3 contains 15 residues. As DNA, the CDR3 is TGTGCCAGCAGTGAAGCGCTCGGGGCGGCCTATGGCTACACCTTC. Translated: CASSEALGAAYGYTF.

V gene TRBV9 combines with J gene TRBJ2-6, with TRBD1 as a possible D gene (6 bases). V lost 3 bases and J lost 0, with 13 bases in between. CDR3 length: 17 amino acids. Germline loops: CDR1 SGDLS, CDR2 YYNGEE. CDR3 region: CASSAHRASSGANVLTF. CDR3 DNA: TGTGCCAGCAGCGCCCACAGGGCCTCCTCTGGGGCCAACGTCCTGACTTTC.

The table lists this clone with many counts. The V and J genes are TRBV5-5 and TRBJ2-7, with D hard to call. This CDR3 spans 14 amino acids. From germline, CDR1 is SGHKS and CDR2 YYEKEE (reference sequence). Trimming shortened V by 2 bases and J by 7 bases, and 16 bases separated the two germline ends. CDR3 DNA: TGTGCCAGCAGCTTCTACGGGCCGGAACGGGAGCAGTACTTC. This encodes CASSFYGPEREQYF.

The chain uses TRBV2 and TRBJ2-2; possibly TRBD1 for D (6 bases). Germline V gene data show CDR1 as SNHLY and CDR2 as FYNNEI. The CDR3 runs 13 residues. V was pared by 6 bases and J by 7 bases, with 12 bases between. The DNA of the CDR3 is TGTGCCAGCAGGGGGACACTCCTCGGGGAGCTGTTTTTT. Protein product: CASRGTLLGELFF.

This clone is categorized as medium-sized. The sample holds other DNA sequences that translate to the same CDR3. CDR3 loop: CASSPRLAENTGELFF. CDR3 nucleotides: TGCGCCAGCAGCCCGCGACTAGCGGAGAACACCGGGGAGCTGTTTTTT. This rearrangement joins TRBV5-1 to TRBJ2-2; 9 nucleotides agree with TRBD2. V lost 4 bases to trimming and J lost 1 base; unmatched junction nucleotides: 5. This CDR3 is built from 16 residues. Germline V gives CDR1 SGHRS, CDR2 YFSETQ.